One and the same sample provided the 3 T cell receptor beta chains below, sequenced in a study of T cells in Graves' hyperthyroidism and ophthalmopathy. There were TCR beta CDR3 regions amplified from RNA transcripts. The study used the HTBI primer set for a first-round RT-PCR of the TCR CDR3. TCRdb reprocessed the multiplex PCR reads via MiXCR and lists one record per CDR3 protein. The table lists 350,000 to 450,000 distinct CDR3 sequences, approximately 15% of them singletons. The sequencing input was blood. These receptors were taken from a woman aged 60-75 years with Graves' hyperthyroidism.

This chain connects TRBV6-2 or TRBV6-3 to TRBJ2-7; the D gene is possibly TRBD1 (5 bases). The germline CDR1 and CDR2 sequences are MNHEY and SVGEGT. Trimming removed 1 base from V and 8 bases from J, with 9 bases in between. This CDR3 is 12 amino acids long. The CDR3 region is CASSYLQEKQYF. CDR3 bases: TGTGCCAGCAGTTACTTACAGGAAAAGCAGTACTTC.

This clonotype was seen repeatedly, ten times or more. V gene TRBV12-3 or TRBV12-4 combines with J gene TRBJ1-6; D possibly corresponds to TRBD1 (6 bases). This CDR3 is built from 14 residues. V lost 5 bases and J lost 3, with 8 bases in between. The CDR3 nucleotides are TGTGCCAGCAGTCGACAGGTCTATAATTCACCCCTCCACTTT. This sequence encodes CASSRQVYNSPLHF.

The sample holds many counts of this clonotype. The rearrangement uses TRBV6-6 and TRBJ2-2; D ambiguous. Trimming cost V 2 bases and J 6 bases, with 22 bases left between them. Germline values: CDR1 MNHNY, CDR2 SVGAGI (reference sequence). The CDR3 has 18 residues. This CDR3 reads CASSYQKALLGPPGELFF. In DNA form, the CDR3 reads TGTGCCAGCAGTTACCAGAAGGCTCTGCTAGGGCCACCCGGGGAGCTGTTTTTT.